The TCR beta chain under discussion was sequenced for a study of a mutant IDH1 vaccine in newly diagnosed glioma. Findings and limits, study-wide: Immune responses induced by the vaccine were seen in roughly 93% of patients, spanning multiple MHC alleles.

Using immunoSEQ multiplex PCR, the repertoire was profiled, and TCRdb retains in-frame clones only, with some absent. The table lists about 60,000 clones, 86% of them singletons, with 1.6% in the top ten. The time point is: week 35, safety follow-up. A single vaccine dose contained 300 ug of mutant IDH1 20-mer peptide, and topical imiquimod was used with it. The patients were given eight vaccinations, one each in weeks 1, 3, 5, 7, 11, 15, 19 and 23. Germline CDR1 reads MNHNS; CDR2 reads SASEGT. Trimming stripped 6 bases from V and 3 bases from J, with 15 bases between. This CDR3 comprises 14 residues. Concerning this clone itself: Its target is unknown.

The sequencing here drew on PBMCs, taken from a glioma patient whose treatment included an IDH1 peptide vaccine. The source is a man in his forties with glioma. This chain uses TRBV6-1 with TRBJ2-7; D is perhaps TRBD1 or TRBD2 (7 bases each). In DNA form, the CDR3 reads TGTGCCAGCAGGTCCGCCAGGGGGGGCTACGAGCAGTACTTC. This translates into CASRSARGGYEQYF.